Listed here are 20 T cell receptor beta chains from one sample, sequenced in a study of blood T cell repertoires in COVID-19 (TCRdb year 2020). The library was generated by the immunoSEQ multiplex PCR assay. TCRdb carries this immuneACCESS record with in-frame sequences only. Its versions omit some clonotypes, under half of them owing to an unresolved V gene in the studies checked, with the rest unexplained. Counted in this sample were some 68,000 clones; about 79% of them appeared once. The ten top clones hold under 30% of the sample. What was sequenced was peripheral blood. All receptors come from a man between 65 and 79 years old with acute or convalescent COVID-19.

The chain is built from TRBV29-1 and TRBJ1-1, with 7 bases lining up with TRBD1. The germline gives CDR1 SQVTM, CDR2 ANQGSEA. The CDR3 runs to 14 residues. V trimming: 4 bases; J trimming: 0 bases; junction bases outside the gene matches: 5. The CDR3 coding sequence is TGCAGCGTTGGAGGGGGACAGTTGAACACTGAAGCTTTCTTT. Protein: CSVGGGQLNTEAFF. Full variable domain (remainder filled in from reference TRBV29-1 and TRBJ1-1): SAVISQKPSRDICQRGTSLTIQCQVDSQVTMMFWYRQQPGQSLTLIATANQGSEATYESGFVIDKFPISRPNLTFSTLTVSNMSPEDSSIYLCSVGGGQLNTEAFFGQGTRLTVV.

This chain links TRBV5-5 with TRBJ1-1, with 10 positions matching TRBD1. This CDR3 comprises 15 residues. Trimming cost V 0 bases and J 4 bases; bases outside gene matches: 3. Germline V gene lookup returns CDR1 SGHKS and CDR2 YYEKEE (reference sequence). Here the CDR3 reads CASSLARDRGTEAFF. In DNA form, the CDR3 reads TGTGCCAGCAGCTTGGCCCGGGACAGGGGCACTGAAGCTTTCTTT.

The rearrangement uses TRBV6-5 and TRBJ2-7, with a possible D match to TRBD2 (5 bases). This CDR3 region has 14 residues. The V end was cut by 7 bases, the J end by 6 bases, with 19 bases between. Germline lookup yields CDR1 MNHEY and CDR2 SVGAGI. In DNA form, the CDR3 reads TGTGCCAGCATGCGGGTGGCGGGTTCTAGCGAGCAGTACTTC. Encoded protein: CASMRVAGSSEQYF.

The CDR3 reads CASSTTKTGSSYNEQFF. DNA of the CDR3: TGTGCCAGCAGCACGACAAAGACAGGTAGCTCCTACAATGAGCAGTTCTTC. V gene TRBV27 combines with J gene TRBJ2-1, with TRBD1 as a possible D gene (6 bases). The CDR3 covers 17 residues. V was shortened by 6 bases and J by 0 bases, with 18 bases between the two germline ends. CDR1 is MNHEY and CDR2 is SMNVEV in the germline V gene (reference sequence).

This chain joins TRBV12-1 and TRBJ2-6; TRBD1 is the table's D call, not checked against the DNA. TRBV12-1 is flagged as a pseudogene. The CDR3 extends over 16 amino acids. CDR3 sequence: CASSFEDRGWANVLTF. CDR3 DNA sequence: TGTGCCAGCAGCTTTGAGGACAGGGGATGGGCCAACGTCCTGACTTTC.

The rearrangement links TRBV19 to TRBJ2-1, with 13 bases matching TRBD2. Germline V CDR1 and CDR2: LNHDA, SQIVND (reference sequence). The V and J ends lost 1 base and 3 bases, in that order; junction bases with no gene match: 3. This CDR3 is 17 amino acids long. The CDR3 loop reads CASSIGTSGRIYNEQFF. CDR3 DNA sequence: TGTGCCAGTAGTATAGGGACTAGCGGGAGAATCTACAATGAGCAGTTCTTC.

This clone was counted a few times. The rearrangement uses TRBV27 and TRBJ2-7, with 7 bases matching TRBD2. After removal of 7 bases from V and 6 bases from J, the junction contained 6 bases not matched to a gene. Germline-derived CDR1 and CDR2 are MNHEY and SMNVEV (reference sequence). This CDR3 is 12 amino acids long. The CDR3 DNA is TGTGCCAGCACCGACGGCGGGAGCGAGCAGTACTTC. Translating gives CASTDGGSEQYF.

This clone was observed a few times. The chain links TRBV30 to TRBJ1-1, with a weak D call TRBD1 (5 bases). CDR3 length: 12 residues. Germline lookup yields CDR1 GTSNPN and CDR2 SVGIG (reference sequence). V lost 2 bases and J 7 bases, leaving 11 bases between the germline ends. CDR3 residues: CAWSPRTLEAFF. CDR3 nucleotides: TGTGCCTGGAGTCCTAGGACACTTGAAGCTTTCTTT.

CDR3 sequence: CALGGPGITGELFF. The CDR3 DNA is TGTGCCCTCGGGGGGCCCGGGATCACCGGGGAGCTGTTTTTT. This chain connects TRBV30 to TRBJ2-2, with a possible D match to TRBD2 (7 bases). The CDR3 totals 14 residues. In germline, CDR1 is GTSNPN, CDR2 SVGIG (reference sequence). V was pared by 8 bases and J by 4 bases, with 17 bases between.

V usage is TRBV9 and J usage is TRBJ1-6; TRBD1 might be the D (5 bases). The CDR3 runs to 15 residues. The V end was cut by 3 bases, the J end by 6 bases, with 13 bases between. In germline, CDR1 is SGDLS, CDR2 YYNGEE. Here the CDR3 DNA reads TGTGCCAGCAGCGCCCCCGGGGGGTCTAATTCACCCCTCCACTTT. Protein product: CASSAPGGSNSPLHF.

The rearrangement uses TRBV4-1 and TRBJ2-3; 10 bases agree with TRBD1. There are 15 residues in the CDR3. Germline V gene lookup returns CDR1 MGHRA and CDR2 YSYEKL. The V segment lost 5 bases and the J segment 5 bases; nucleotides outside the gene matches: 7. CDR3 loop: CASSGRDRGIDTQYF. DNA of the CDR3: TGCGCCAGCAGCGGCCGGGACAGGGGAATAGATACGCAGTATTTT.

The chain carries TRBV12-3 or TRBV12-4 and TRBJ1-2; maybe TRBD1 (5 bases). CDR3 size: 13 residues. Trimming shortened V by 8 bases and J by 5 bases, and 15 bases separated the two germline ends. CDR3 residues: CASRLDSTYGYTF. In DNA form, the CDR3 reads TGTGCCAGCCGACTTGACAGCACTTATGGCTACACCTTC.

This clone was seen a few times. The rearrangement uses TRBV19 and TRBJ1-1; 7 bases match TRBD1. The length of the CDR3 is 12 residues. Germline V CDR1 and CDR2: LNHDA, SQIVND (reference sequence). Trimming removed 10 bases from V and 8 bases from J; junction bases left unmatched: 10. The CDR3 DNA reads TGTGCCACAACAACCGGGACAGCCGAAGCTTTCTTT. It specifies CATTTGTAEAFF.

The rearrangement links TRBV28 to TRBJ2-3, with TRBD1 as a possible D gene (7 bases). From germline, CDR1 is MDHEN and CDR2 SYDVKM. V was shortened by 2 bases and J by 3 bases, with 15 bases between the two germline ends. This CDR3 has 16 amino acids. This CDR3 reads CASSLRRQGGTDTQYF. The DNA for the CDR3 is TGTGCCAGCAGTTTAAGAAGGCAGGGGGGAACAGATACGCAGTATTTT.

The chain recombines TRBV11-2 with TRBJ1-4; TRBD1 agrees at 8 bases. The CDR3 totals 13 residues. In germline, CDR1 is SGHAT, CDR2 FQNNGV. Germline trimming cut 6 bases from V and 8 bases from J; bases unmatched to any gene: 5. The CDR3 DNA reads as TGTGCCAGCAGACAGACAGGGGAAGAAAAACTGTTTTTT. This codes for CASRQTGEEKLFF.

This clone is a singleton in its sample. The same CDR3 arises from other DNA sequences in this sample as well. This chain links TRBV18 with TRBJ2-7; 8 nucleotides agree with TRBD1. Looked up from germline, CDR1 is KGHSH and CDR2 is LQKENI. V dropped 2 bases and J dropped 7; count of bases not matched to a gene: 4. There are 13 residues in the CDR3. CDR3 in amino acids: CASSPRDRGEQYF. The DNA of the CDR3 is TGTGCCAGCTCACCAAGAGACAGGGGAGAGCAGTACTTC.

The V call is TRBV2, the J call TRBJ2-6; no clear D. V lost 3 bases and J 4 bases, leaving 7 bases between the germline ends. Per the germline V gene, CDR1 is SNHLY and CDR2 is FYNNEI. This CDR3 comprises 14 residues. The CDR3 loop reads CASSEEWGANVLTF. CDR3 bases: TGTGCCAGCAGTGAGGAGTGGGGGGCCAACGTCCTGACTTTC. Full variable domain (outside the CDR3, taken from reference TRBV2 and TRBJ2-6): EPEVTQTPSHQVTQMGQEVILRCVPISNHLYFYWYRQILGQKVEFLVSFYNNEISEKSEIFDDQFSVERPDGSNFTLKIRSTKLEDSAMYFCASSEEWGANVLTFGAGSRLTVL.

The chain couples TRBV4-2 to TRBJ2-5; TRBD1 matches 8 bases. V shed 8 bases, J shed 1 base, and the junction held 12 bases outside the gene matches. This CDR3 is 16 amino acids long. Germline V lookup: CDR1 LGHNA, CDR2 YNFKEQ. DNA of the CDR3: TGTGCCAGCGGAGCCGGGACAGGCGGATCCCAAGAGACCCAGTACTTC. This translates into CASGAGTGGSQETQYF.

The CDR3 nucleotides read TGCGCCAGCAGCTTGGCGCTCGGAGGGTCCTACAATGAGCAGTTCTTC. Its translation is CASSLALGGSYNEQFF. The gene calls are TRBV5-1 and TRBJ2-1; D may be TRBD2 (6 bases). Deletions cut 0 bases from V and 1 base from J, with 11 bases between. CDR1 SGHRS and CDR2 YFSETQ come from the germline V gene. The CDR3 runs to 16 residues.

This clone has just one count. The V and J genes are TRBV20-1 and TRBJ2-1; no definite D call. Trimming left V 3 bases short and J 10 bases short, with 16 bases between. Germline loops: CDR1 DFQATT, CDR2 SNEGSKA (reference sequence). The CDR3 is 13 amino acids. Written as DNA, the CDR3 is TGCAGTGCTAGTCTTATCGCGGAGTCCGAGCAGTTCTTC. Translated, it gives CSASLIAESEQFF.